This T cell receptor beta chain was found in a study of STAT3 mutations in large granular lymphocyte leukemia (dated by TCRdb to the late 2010s). Broadly, across the study: Roughly half of the T-LGLL patients who were sequenced longitudinally carried canonical activating STAT3 mutations. Patients with T-cell large granular lymphocyte leukemia underwent serial deep sequencing of TCRbeta CDR3 and STAT3 to reconstruct clonal hierarchy and dynamics. Over half of the T-LGLL patients were given one or more immunosuppressive therapy regimens, and around 40% of those treated had a hematologic response. More than 15 representative T-LGLL cases were selected from an initial cohort of 200 to 250 LGL patients for longitudinal TCRbeta and STAT3 sequencing. As controls within the study, a couple of patients with natural killer LGL leukemia were also sequenced longitudinally. For each patient, sequencing was performed at an average of roughly 4 time points, with a range of 2 to 8 samplings.

TCRbeta libraries were sequenced on an Illumina MiSeq, averaging approximately 41,000 productive templates per sample. Using multiplex PCR amplification, the immunoSEQ assay generated the TCRbeta CDR3 libraries. For the original study's pipeline: Repertoire diversity was calculated as previously defined, with values near 0 taken to indicate extremely monoclonal samples. TCRdb carries this immuneACCESS record with in-frame sequences only. Its versions omit some clonotypes, under half of them owing to an unresolved V gene in the studies checked, with the rest unexplained. V and J calls and clone size come straight from that table; D and trimming were deduced from the DNA. The sample table lists 8,300 or so clones, 91% of them with a count of one. Approximately 46% of the sample is held by the ten biggest clonotypes. DNA was extracted from blood mononuclear cells, with the same DNA used for both TCR and STAT3 sequencing.

A note on this clone: Its binding antigen is unknown. No base quality values were provided; no much bigger clone lies one nucleotide off.

Including the terminal cysteine and phenylalanine, the CDR3 comprises 17 residues. Only CDR3 DNA is held: 51 bases, read in frame from base 1. V lost 2 bases and J lost 8 bases; the stretch between them is 24 bases long. CDR1 SGHNT and CDR2 YYREEE were looked up in the germline V gene (reference sequence). Beyond this particular receptor, the publication reports: Every T-LGLL patient showed at least one immunodominant TCRbeta clonotype, and about half showed multiple immunodominant subclonotypes. Dominant TCR clone burden was found to exceed STAT3 mutant burden in several patients, suggesting that STAT3 mutation arose secondarily within a pre-expanded clone. TCR clonotype switching after therapy was seen in about 35% of the 18 patients, with all newly emerging clones being STAT3 wild type. Because no samples were available when a clone first appeared, clonal expansion had to be inferred from samplings taken at other points. The linking of therapy response to changes in TCR clonal burden was complicated by variable intervals between samplings and differing treatment regimens. Since codominant clonotypes persisted in some patients, a small but highly pathogenic clone may have gone undetected.

This receptor chain uses TRBV5-4 and TRBJ2-3, with TRBD2 tentatively as D gene (7 bases match). Sequencing input: peripheral blood mononuclear cells. The receptor comes from a middle-aged man with T-cell large granular lymphocyte leukemia. Some clones in this sample may be carry-over from other donors' samples. The age is the age at diagnosis. The bases are TGTGCCAGCAGCTTTCGTTCACCGCCTCGGGCGGGGGCTACGCAGTATTTT. Translated, this is CASSFRSPPRAGATQYF.